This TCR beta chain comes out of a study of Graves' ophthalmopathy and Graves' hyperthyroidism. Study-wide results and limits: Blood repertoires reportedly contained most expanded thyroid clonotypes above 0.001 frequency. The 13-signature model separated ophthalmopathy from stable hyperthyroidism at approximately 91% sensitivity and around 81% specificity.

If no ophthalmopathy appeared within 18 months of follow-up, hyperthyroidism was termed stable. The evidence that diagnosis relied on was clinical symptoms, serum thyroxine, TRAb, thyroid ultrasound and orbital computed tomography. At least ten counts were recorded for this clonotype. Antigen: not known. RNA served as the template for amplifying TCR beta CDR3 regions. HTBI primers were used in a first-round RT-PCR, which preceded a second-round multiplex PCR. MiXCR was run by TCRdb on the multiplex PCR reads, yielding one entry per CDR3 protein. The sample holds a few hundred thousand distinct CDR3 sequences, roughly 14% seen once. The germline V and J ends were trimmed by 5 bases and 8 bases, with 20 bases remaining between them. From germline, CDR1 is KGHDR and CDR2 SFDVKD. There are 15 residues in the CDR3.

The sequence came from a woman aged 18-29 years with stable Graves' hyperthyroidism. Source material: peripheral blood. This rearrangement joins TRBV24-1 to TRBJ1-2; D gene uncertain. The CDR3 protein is CATSAPGNGGAGYTF. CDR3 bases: TGTGCCACCAGTGCTCCGGGGAACGGTGGCGCGGGCTACACCTTC.